The 18 T cell receptor beta chains given below trace back to one sample, sequenced in a study of cytomegalovirus exposure and HLA in healthy donors. The PCR had 60 Vbeta and 13 Jbeta primers. Profiled with immunoSEQ multiplex PCR; TCRdb holds only in-frame clones, not every one. The sample lists about 85,000 clones, approximately 80% occurring once. Sequencing was performed on PBMCs. Receptors were obtained from a man aged 45-65 years in good health and CMV-seropositive.

This clone was found once. The J gene is TRBJ2-1, the V gene TRBV7-2; D is perhaps TRBD1 (5 bases). Germline values: CDR1 SGHTA, CDR2 FQGNSA. The CDR3 has 12 amino acids. V lost 1 base to trimming and J lost 9 bases, with 7 bases between them. Here the CDR3 DNA reads TGTGCCAGCAGCTTAGATCAGGGTGAGCAGTTCTTC. Translation: CASSLDQGEQFF.

This clone has only a few counts. J is TRBJ1-4 and V is TRBV4-2, with 8 bases identical to TRBD1. V was pared by 4 bases and J by 2 bases, with 6 bases of the junction left unmatched. The CDR3 has 16 residues. In germline, CDR1 is LGHNA, CDR2 YNFKEQ. This CDR3 reads CASSLPPGGTNEKLFF. CDR3 DNA: TGTGCCAGCAGCCTCCCGCCAGGGGGCACTAATGAAAAACTGTTTTTT.

The rearrangement links TRBV7-9 to TRBJ2-3; D possibly corresponds to TRBD2 (5 bases). The CDR3 spans 14 residues. Germline values: CDR1 SEHNR, CDR2 FQNEAQ (reference sequence). Deletions cut 5 bases from V and 3 bases from J, with 12 bases between. The chain's CDR3 is CASSQRAQTDTQYF. CDR3 coding DNA: TGTGCCAGCAGCCAGAGGGCTCAGACAGATACGCAGTATTTT.

The rearrangement joins TRBV19 to TRBJ1-1; D is perhaps TRBD1 (5 bases). The CDR3 covers 15 residues. Trimming took off 8 bases at V and 8 bases at J, with 24 bases between the two ends. The germline V gene encodes CDR1 LNHDA and CDR2 SQIVND (reference sequence). CDR3 in DNA: TGTGCCAGTCGTGGGGGGAAAGCGGTTCTAGGGGAAGCTTTCTTT. The encoded protein is CASRGGKAVLGEAFF.

V usage is TRBV11-2 and J usage is TRBJ2-7, with TRBD1 identical over 7 bases. The CDR3 extends over 13 amino acids. The trim removed 2 bases at V and 3 bases at J, leaving 1 base unmatched. Germline values: CDR1 SGHAT, CDR2 FQNNGV. The CDR3 spells CASSLWTGYEQYF. In DNA, the CDR3 is TGTGCCAGCAGCTTATGGACAGGCTACGAGCAGTACTTC.

This clone was seen only once. V and J are TRBV18 and TRBJ2-5, with D maybe TRBD2 (5 bases). This CDR3 is 14 amino acids long. Germline-derived CDR1 and CDR2 are KGHSH and LQKENI. With 3 bases removed from V and 4 bases from J, the gap between germline ends came to 12 bases. The CDR3 here is CASSPPSGGETQYF. In nucleotides, the CDR3 is TGTGCCAGCTCACCCCCGTCAGGAGGAGAGACCCAGTACTTC.

The sample holds one count of this clone. V is TRBV30 and J is TRBJ2-7; D perhaps matches TRBD1 (6 bases). The CDR3 spans 16 residues. V lost 0 bases and J 4 bases, leaving 19 bases between the germline ends. Germline V gene sequence: CDR1 GTSNPN, CDR2 SVGIG (reference sequence). The CDR3 protein is CAWSVSRTARFYEQYV. CDR3 DNA: TGTGCCTGGAGTGTTTCCCGGACAGCGAGATTTTACGAGCAGTACGTC.

V gene TRBV19 combines with J gene TRBJ1-5; D unclear. This CDR3 has 16 amino acids. V gave up 3 bases and J gave up 0 bases, with 12 bases separating them. Germline loops: CDR1 LNHDA, CDR2 SQIVND (reference sequence). The CDR3 DNA is TGTGCCAGTAGTATCATGGGCAGTAGTAGCAATCAGCCCCAGCATTTT. Its translation is CASSIMGSSSNQPQHF. The full variable domain, completed using reference TRBV19 and TRBJ1-5, is DGGITQSPKYLFRKEGQNVTLSCEQNLNHDAMYWYRQDPGQGLRLIYYSQIVNDFQKGDIAEGYSVSREKKESFPLTVTSAQKNPTAFYLCASSIMGSSSNQPQHFGDGTRLSIL.

The chain couples TRBV6-5 to TRBJ2-2; D might be TRBD2 (6 bases). CDR1 and CDR2 (germline): MNHEY, SVGAGI. V was shortened by 4 bases and J by 6 bases, with 15 bases between the two germline ends. The CDR3 is made up of 15 amino acids. DNA for the CDR3: TGTGCCAGCAGTTGGCTTAGCGGCAGGGCCGGGGAGCTGTTTTTT. Amino acid sequence: CASSWLSGRAGELFF.

The chain combines TRBV6-6 with TRBJ2-7; 7 positions agree with TRBD2. The germline V gene encodes CDR1 MNHNY and CDR2 SVGAGI (reference sequence). The CDR3 contains 14 residues. The ends lost 7 bases at V and 2 bases at J; junction bases unmatched: 8. CDR3 sequence: CASNRLAGTYEQYF. In nucleotides, the CDR3 is TGTGCCAGCAACAGACTAGCTGGCACCTACGAGCAGTACTTC.

The chain is built from TRBV4-2 and TRBJ1-6; possible D gene TRBD1, 6 bases. Germline V gene lookup returns CDR1 LGHNA and CDR2 YNFKEQ. The CDR3 totals 16 residues. V was trimmed by 3 bases and J by 4 bases, leaving 13 bases between them. CDR3 protein: CASSQDDRTYNSPLHF. The CDR3 nucleotides are TGTGCCAGCAGCCAGGATGACAGGACGTATAATTCACCCCTCCACTTT.

This clone was found a few times. This chain connects TRBV7-9 to TRBJ2-7; 15 nucleotides line up with TRBD2. The CDR3 contains 19 residues. Germline V CDR1 and CDR2: SEHNR, FQNEAQ (reference sequence). The trim removed 5 bases at V and 0 bases at J, leaving 11 bases unmatched. The CDR3 nucleotides read TGTGCCAGCAGCACCGGACTAGCGGGAGGGCCTGGGAGCTCCTACGAGCAGTACTTC. This encodes CASSTGLAGGPGSSYEQYF.

This clone has just one count. The chain employs TRBV2 and TRBJ1-2, with 8 bases fitting TRBD1. CDR1 is SNHLY, CDR2 FYNNEI, per germline. With V trimmed by 7 bases and J by 5 bases, 6 bases remained unmatched. The CDR3 extends over 13 amino acids. The CDR3 DNA follows: TGTGCCAGCATCTGGACAGGGAGTTATGGCTACACCTTC. Its translation: CASIWTGSYGYTF.

The gene calls are TRBV7-3 and TRBJ2-1; 10 bases line up with TRBD2. J lost 8 bases, V lost 3 bases, and 10 bases had no gene match. The CDR3 runs 16 residues. Germline-derived CDR1 and CDR2 are SGHTA and FQGTGA. This CDR3 reads CASSFVSASGSHEQFF. The CDR3 DNA is TGTGCCAGCAGCTTCGTCTCTGCTAGCGGGAGCCATGAGCAGTTCTTC.

A note on this clone: A read error may produce the germline difference seen at one junction end. The chain combines TRBV4-2 with TRBJ1-3; 9 bases line up with TRBD1. The CDR3 loop spans 19 amino acids. The germline CDR1 and CDR2 sequences are LGHNA and YNFKEQ. Here the CDR3 reads CASRQDLNPGQGLGNTIYF. CDR3 DNA: TGTGCCAGCAGACAAGACTTAAATCCGGGACAGGGACTGGGAAACACCATATATTTT.

This clone was observed a single time. J is TRBJ2-1 and V is TRBV7-2; 12 bases agree with TRBD2. The length of the CDR3 is 17 residues. Germline CDR1 and CDR2: SGHTA and FQGNSA. The V and J ends lost 2 bases and 4 bases, in that order; junction bases with no gene match: 6. As DNA, the CDR3 is TGTGCCAGCAGCTTAAGTCTAGCGGGAGGGGGTTACAATGAGCAGTTCTTC. As protein: CASSLSLAGGGYNEQFF.

The rearrangement links TRBV11-3 to TRBJ2-1; 11 positions agree with TRBD2. The CDR3 length is 15 residues. Germline CDR1 and CDR2: SGHNT and YENEEA. The V gene end was trimmed by 4 bases and the J gene end by 4 bases; junction bases not matched to a gene: 3. The CDR3 here is CASSWRTSGYNEQFF. The CDR3 nucleotides are TGTGCCAGCAGCTGGCGGACTAGCGGGTACAATGAGCAGTTCTTC.

The V call is TRBV2, the J call TRBJ1-5; the D gene is possibly TRBD1 (5 bases). Trimming took off 5 bases at V and 4 bases at J, with 12 bases between the two ends. The CDR3 loop spans 14 amino acids. The germline CDR1 and CDR2 sequences are SNHLY and FYNNEI. This CDR3 reads CASSIIDRNQPQHF. Written as DNA, the CDR3 is TGTGCCAGCAGTATAATCGACAGAAATCAGCCCCAGCATTTT.